This T cell receptor (beta chain) is drawn from a study of blood T cell repertoires in COVID-19. Study at large: PBMCs, B-cell-depleted T cells, or T cells provided the cDNA or gDNA that made up the material.

The V gene lost 7 bases and the J gene lost 3 bases, with 15 bases spanning the gap. Looked up from germline, CDR1 is LNHDA and CDR2 is SQIVND (reference sequence). CDR3 length: 14 amino acids. Participant ages covered about 18 to 89 years across 25 or so US areas. Assignment of participants to cohorts was predicated upon participant-reported clinical history. Recovered participants had two consecutive negative NP/OP PCR tests, healthcare professional clearance, or symptom resolution. The protocol was immunoSEQ multiplex PCR, while the TCRdb copy is restricted to in-frame clones and leaves out a portion. This repertoire shows approximately 320,000 clones, around 90% found once; its top ten account for about 9.8%.

The sequencing input was PBMCs or T cells enriched from blood (not recorded which). This chain links TRBV19 with TRBJ1-1; maybe TRBD1 (5 bases). This clonotype was obtained from a young woman who had recovered from COVID-19. The CDR3 bases are TGTGCCAGTAAAGGGGCCCCTGGGGACACTGAAGCTTTCTTT. It specifies CASKGAPGDTEAFF.